The sequence of this T cell receptor (beta chain) was determined in a study of cytomegalovirus exposure and HLA in healthy donors. About the study: Among 350 to 500 genotyped donors, around 81% fell in the Caucasian-associated ancestry cluster.

The PCR was carried out with 60 Vbeta primers and 13 Jbeta primers. TCRdb's table, derived via immunoSEQ multiplex PCR, lists solely in-frame clones and lacks some. The table includes roughly 150,000 clones, 68% detected once. About this clone: Its antigen is still unknown.

Study-level findings and limits: Most observed TCR sequences were rare, whereas some public TCRs were detected in many donors. A later analysis appeared to link common viral pathogens to several of the most significant clusters. Associated with HLA alleles at 0.05 false discovery rate in a later analysis were about 17,000 TCR beta sequences.

Looked up from germline, CDR1 is SGHRS and CDR2 is YFSETQ. CDR3 length: 15 amino acids. J gave up 8 bases and V 0 bases, and 2 bases lay outside the gene matches. V is TRBV5-1 and J is TRBJ1-6; 10 nucleotides line up with TRBD1. The TCR comes from a man younger than 45 in good health and CMV-seropositive. Sample: PBMCs. The DNA for the CDR3 is TGCGCCAGCAGCTTGGCCGGGACAGGGGATTCACCCCTCCACTTT. Amino acid sequence: CASSLAGTGDSPLHF.